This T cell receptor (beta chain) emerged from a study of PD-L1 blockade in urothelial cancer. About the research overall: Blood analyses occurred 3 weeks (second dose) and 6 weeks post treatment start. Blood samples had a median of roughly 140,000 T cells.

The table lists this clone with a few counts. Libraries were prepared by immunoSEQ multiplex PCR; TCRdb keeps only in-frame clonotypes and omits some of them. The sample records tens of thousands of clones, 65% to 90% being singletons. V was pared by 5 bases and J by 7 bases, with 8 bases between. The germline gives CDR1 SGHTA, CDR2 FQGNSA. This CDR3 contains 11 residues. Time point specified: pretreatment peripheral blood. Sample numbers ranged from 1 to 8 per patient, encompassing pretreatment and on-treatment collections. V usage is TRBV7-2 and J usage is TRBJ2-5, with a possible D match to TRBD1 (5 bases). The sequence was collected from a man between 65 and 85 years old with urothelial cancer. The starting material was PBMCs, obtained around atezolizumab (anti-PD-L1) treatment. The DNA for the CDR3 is TGTGCCAGCAGCCAGGGTGTGACCCAGTACTTC. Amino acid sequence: CASSQGVTQYF.